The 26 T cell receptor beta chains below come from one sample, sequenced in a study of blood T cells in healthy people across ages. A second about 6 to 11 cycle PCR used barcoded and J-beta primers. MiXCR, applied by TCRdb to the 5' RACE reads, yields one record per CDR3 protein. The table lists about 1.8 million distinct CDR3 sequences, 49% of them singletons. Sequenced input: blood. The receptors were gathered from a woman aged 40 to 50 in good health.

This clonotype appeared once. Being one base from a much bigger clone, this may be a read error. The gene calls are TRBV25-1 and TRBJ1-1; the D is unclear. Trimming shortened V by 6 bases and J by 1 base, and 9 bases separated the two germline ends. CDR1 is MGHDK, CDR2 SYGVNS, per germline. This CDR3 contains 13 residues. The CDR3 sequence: CASRFSGNTEAFF. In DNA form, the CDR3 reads TGTGCCAGCAGGTTCTCGGGGAACACTGAAGCTTTCTTT. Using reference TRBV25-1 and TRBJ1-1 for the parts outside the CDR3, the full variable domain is EADIYQTPRYLVIGTGKKITLECSQTMGHDKMYWYQQDPGMELHLIHYSYGVNSTEKGDLSSESTVSRIRTEHFPLTLESARPSHTSQYLCASRFSGNTEAFFGQGTRLTVV.

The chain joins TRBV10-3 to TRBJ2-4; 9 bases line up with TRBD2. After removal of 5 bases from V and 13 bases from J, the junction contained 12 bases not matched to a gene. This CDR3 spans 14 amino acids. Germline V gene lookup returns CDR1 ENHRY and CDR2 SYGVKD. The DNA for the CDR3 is TGTGCCATCAGTAGTACGGGACTAGCATGGGAGCAGTACTTC. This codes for CAISSTGLAWEQYF.

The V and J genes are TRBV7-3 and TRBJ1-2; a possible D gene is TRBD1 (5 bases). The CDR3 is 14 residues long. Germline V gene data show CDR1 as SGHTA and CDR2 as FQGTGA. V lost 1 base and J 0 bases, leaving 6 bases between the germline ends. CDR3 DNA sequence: TGTGCCAGCAGCTTAAGACAGACTAACTATGGCTACACCTTC. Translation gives CASSLRQTNYGYTF.

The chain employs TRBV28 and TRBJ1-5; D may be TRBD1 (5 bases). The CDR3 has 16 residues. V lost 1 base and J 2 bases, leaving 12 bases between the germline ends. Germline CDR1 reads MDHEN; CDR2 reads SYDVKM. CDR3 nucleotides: TGTGCCAGCAGTTTATTGGGGGGTAGTGGCAATCAGCCCCAGCATTTT. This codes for CASSLLGGSGNQPQHF.

CDR3 amino acids: CASSQELAVEQFF. The CDR3 bases are TGTGCCAGCAGCCAAGAACTAGCTGTTGAGCAGTTCTTC. The chain employs TRBV3-1 and TRBJ2-1; TRBD2 is a possible D gene (6 bases). Per the germline V gene, CDR1 is LGHDT and CDR2 is YNNKEL (reference sequence). The CDR3 loop spans 13 amino acids. Trimming cost V 0 bases and J 9 bases, with 9 bases left between them.

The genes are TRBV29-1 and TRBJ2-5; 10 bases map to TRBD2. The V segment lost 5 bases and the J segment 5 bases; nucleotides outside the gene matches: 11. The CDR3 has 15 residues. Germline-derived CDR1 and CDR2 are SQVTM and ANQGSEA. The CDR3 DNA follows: TGCAGCGTTCGACCGGCTAGCGGGGGTCGGGAGACCCAGTACTTC. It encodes CSVRPASGGRETQYF.

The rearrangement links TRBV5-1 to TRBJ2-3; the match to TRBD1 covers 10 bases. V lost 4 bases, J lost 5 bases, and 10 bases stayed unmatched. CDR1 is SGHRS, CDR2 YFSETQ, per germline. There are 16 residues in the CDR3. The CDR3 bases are TGCGCCAGCAGCCTCCCGACAGGGGGCGCGGGAGATACGCAGTATTTT. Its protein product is CASSLPTGGAGDTQYF.

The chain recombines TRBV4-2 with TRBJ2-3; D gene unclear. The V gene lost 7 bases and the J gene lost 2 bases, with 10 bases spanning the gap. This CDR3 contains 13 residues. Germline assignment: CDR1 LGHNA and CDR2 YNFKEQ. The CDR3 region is CASKSPDTDTQYF. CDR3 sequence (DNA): TGTGCCAGCAAGTCTCCAGACACAGATACGCAGTATTTT.

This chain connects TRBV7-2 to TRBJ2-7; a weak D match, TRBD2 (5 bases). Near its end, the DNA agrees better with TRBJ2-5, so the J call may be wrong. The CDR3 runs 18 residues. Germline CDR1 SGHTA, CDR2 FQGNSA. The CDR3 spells CASSPSGLDSWLGVTQYF. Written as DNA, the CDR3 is TGTGCCAGCAGCCCTTCCGGGCTAGACTCGTGGCTCGGGGTGACCCAGTACTTC.

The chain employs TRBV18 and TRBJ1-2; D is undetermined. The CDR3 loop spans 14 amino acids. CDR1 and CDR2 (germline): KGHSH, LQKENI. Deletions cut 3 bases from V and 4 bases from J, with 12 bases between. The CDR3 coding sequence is TGTGCCAGCTCACCTCAACACGGATCCTATGGCTACACCTTC. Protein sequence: CASSPQHGSYGYTF.

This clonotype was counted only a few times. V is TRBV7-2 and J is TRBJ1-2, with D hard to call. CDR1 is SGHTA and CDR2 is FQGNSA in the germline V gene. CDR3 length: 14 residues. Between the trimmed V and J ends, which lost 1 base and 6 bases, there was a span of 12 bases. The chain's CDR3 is CASSLGLQSDGYTF. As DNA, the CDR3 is TGTGCCAGCAGCTTAGGTCTCCAGTCTGATGGCTACACCTTC.

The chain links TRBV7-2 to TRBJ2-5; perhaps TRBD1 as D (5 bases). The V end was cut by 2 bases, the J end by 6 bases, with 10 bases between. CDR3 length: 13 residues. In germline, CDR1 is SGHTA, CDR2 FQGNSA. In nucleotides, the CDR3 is TGTGCCAGCAGCTTACAGGGTATCCAGACCCAGTACTTC. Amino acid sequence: CASSLQGIQTQYF.

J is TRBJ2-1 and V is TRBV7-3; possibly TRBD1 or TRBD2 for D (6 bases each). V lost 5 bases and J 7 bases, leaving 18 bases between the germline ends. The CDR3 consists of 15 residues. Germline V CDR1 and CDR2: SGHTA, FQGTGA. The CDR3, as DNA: TGTGCCAGCAGCCCCCGTGGGGGGCCGTCGAATGAGCAGTTCTTC. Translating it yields CASSPRGGPSNEQFF.

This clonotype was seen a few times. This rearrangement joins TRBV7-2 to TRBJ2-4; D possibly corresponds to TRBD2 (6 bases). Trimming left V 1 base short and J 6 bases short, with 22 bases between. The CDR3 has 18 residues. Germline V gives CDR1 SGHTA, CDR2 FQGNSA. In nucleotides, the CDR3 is TGTGCCAGCAGCTTAGGGTCGGGTTTGGGGGGTCATGGAAACATTCAGTACTTC. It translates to CASSLGSGLGGHGNIQYF.

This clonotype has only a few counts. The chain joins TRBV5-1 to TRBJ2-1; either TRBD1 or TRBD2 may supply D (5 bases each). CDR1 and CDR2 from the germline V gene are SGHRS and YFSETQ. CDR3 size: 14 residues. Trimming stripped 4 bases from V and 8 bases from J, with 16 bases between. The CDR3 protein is CASSPGTQIDEQFF. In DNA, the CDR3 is TGCGCCAGCAGCCCTGGGACCCAGATCGATGAGCAGTTCTTC.

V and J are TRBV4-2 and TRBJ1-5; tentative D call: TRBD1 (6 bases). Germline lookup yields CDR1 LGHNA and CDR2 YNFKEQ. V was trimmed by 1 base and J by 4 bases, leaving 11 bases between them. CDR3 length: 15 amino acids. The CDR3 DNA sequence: TGTGCCAGCAGCCAAGTCGAGGGGGGGAATCAGCCCCAGCATTTT. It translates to CASSQVEGGNQPQHF.

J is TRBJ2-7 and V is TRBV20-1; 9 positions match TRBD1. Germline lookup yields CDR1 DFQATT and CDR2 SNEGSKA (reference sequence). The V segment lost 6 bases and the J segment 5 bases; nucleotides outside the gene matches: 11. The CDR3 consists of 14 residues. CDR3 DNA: TGCAGTGCCTCCGTACAGGGGGCGGGCCACGAGCAGTACTTC. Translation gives CSASVQGAGHEQYF.

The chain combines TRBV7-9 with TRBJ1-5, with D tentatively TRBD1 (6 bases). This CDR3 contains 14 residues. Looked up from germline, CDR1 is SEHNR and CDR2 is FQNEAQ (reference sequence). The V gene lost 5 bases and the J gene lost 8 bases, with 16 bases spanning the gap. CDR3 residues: CASSVGVGAEPQHF. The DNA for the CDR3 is TGTGCCAGCAGCGTCGGGGTGGGGGCCGAGCCCCAGCATTTT. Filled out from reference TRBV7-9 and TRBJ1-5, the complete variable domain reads DTGVSQNPRHKITKRGQNVTFRCDPISEHNRLYWYRQTLGQGPEFLTYFQNEAQLEKSRLLSDRFSAERPKGSFSTLEIQRTEQGDSAMYLCASSVGVGAEPQHFGDGTRLSIL.

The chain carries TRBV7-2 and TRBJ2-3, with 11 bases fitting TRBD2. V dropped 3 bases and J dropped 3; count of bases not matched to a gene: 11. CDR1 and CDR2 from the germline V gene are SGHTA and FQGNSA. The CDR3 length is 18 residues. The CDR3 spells CASSLARLTSGVTDTQYF. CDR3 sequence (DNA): TGTGCCAGCAGCTTGGCGCGGTTGACTAGCGGGGTAACAGATACGCAGTATTTT.

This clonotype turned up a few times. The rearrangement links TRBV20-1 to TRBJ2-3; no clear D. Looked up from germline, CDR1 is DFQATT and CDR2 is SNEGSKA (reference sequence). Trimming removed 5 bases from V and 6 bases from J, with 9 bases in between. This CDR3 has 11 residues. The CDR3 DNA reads TGCAGTGCTCCCCCCGGGGATACGCAGTATTTT. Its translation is CSAPPGDTQYF.

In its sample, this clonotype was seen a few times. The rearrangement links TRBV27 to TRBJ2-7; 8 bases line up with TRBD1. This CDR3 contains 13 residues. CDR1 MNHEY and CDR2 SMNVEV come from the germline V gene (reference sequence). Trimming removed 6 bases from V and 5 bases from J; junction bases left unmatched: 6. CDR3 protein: CASRPTGVNEQYF. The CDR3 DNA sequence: TGTGCCAGCAGGCCGACAGGGGTCAACGAGCAGTACTTC.

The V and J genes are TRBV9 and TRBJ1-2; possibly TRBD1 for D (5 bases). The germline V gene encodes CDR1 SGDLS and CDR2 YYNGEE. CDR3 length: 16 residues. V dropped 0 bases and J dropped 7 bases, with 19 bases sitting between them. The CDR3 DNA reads TGTGCCAGCAGCGTAGAAATATCCGCCAGGGCTGCTGGCTACACCTTC. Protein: CASSVEISARAAGYTF.

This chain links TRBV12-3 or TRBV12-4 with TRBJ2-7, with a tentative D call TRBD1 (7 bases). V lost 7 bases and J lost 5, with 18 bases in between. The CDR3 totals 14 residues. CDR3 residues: CASNYQGGFHEQYF. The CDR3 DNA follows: TGTGCCAGCAACTATCAGGGGGGCTTCCACGAGCAGTACTTC.

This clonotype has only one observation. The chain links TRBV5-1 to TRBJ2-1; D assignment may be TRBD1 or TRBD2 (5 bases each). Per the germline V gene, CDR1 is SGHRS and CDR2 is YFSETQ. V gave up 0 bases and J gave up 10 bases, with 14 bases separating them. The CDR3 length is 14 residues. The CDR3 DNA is TGCGCCAGCAGCTTGGCCGGGGACGCCTACGAGCAGTTCTTC. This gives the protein CASSLAGDAYEQFF.

As DNA, the CDR3 is TGTGCCATCAGCGCTCCCCCGGGAGCGGGGGCGGATACGCAGTATTTT. As protein: CAISAPPGAGADTQYF. The V gene is TRBV10-3, the J gene TRBJ2-3; the match to TRBD2 covers 8 bases. V was pared by 6 bases and J by 6 bases, with 14 bases of the junction left unmatched. This CDR3 is built from 16 residues. Germline V gene sequence: CDR1 ENHRY, CDR2 SYGVKD.

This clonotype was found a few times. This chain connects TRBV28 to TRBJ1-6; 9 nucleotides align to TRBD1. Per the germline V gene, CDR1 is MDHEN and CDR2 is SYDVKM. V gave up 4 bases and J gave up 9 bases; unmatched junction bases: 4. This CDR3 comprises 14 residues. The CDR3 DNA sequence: TGTGCCAGCAGTTGGGACAGGGTGTCTTCACCCCTCCACTTT. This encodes CASSWDRVSSPLHF. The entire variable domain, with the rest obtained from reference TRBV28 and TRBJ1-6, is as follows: DVKVTQSSRYLVKRTGEKVFLECVQDMDHENMFWYRQDPGLGLRLIYFSYDVKMKEKGDIPEGYSVSREKKERFSLILESASTNQTSMYLCASSWDRVSSPLHFGNGTRLTVT.